The following is a T cell receptor (beta chain) sequence with its context. This sample is drawn from a study of shared clonotypes between healthy human individuals. The method was immunoSEQ multiplex PCR; TCRdb's version includes in-frame clones alone and lacks a portion of them. The sample carries hundreds of thousands of clones, more than 75% recorded once. V dropped 3 bases and J dropped 7; count of bases not matched to a gene: 9. The length of the CDR3 is 15 residues. Germline V CDR1 and CDR2: SGHRS, YFSETQ. The rearrangement uses TRBV5-1 and TRBJ2-7, with TRBD2 matching over 11 bases. The TCR was taken from a man aged 18 to 35 in good health. Input material: memory CD8+ T cells sorted from blood. Subset in this sample: CD45RO+ cells pooled with CCR7-negative TemRA cells. For the CDR3, the DNA is TGCGCCAGCAGCTACTTAGCGGGAGGGCCGTTGGAGCAGTACTTC. This codes for CASSYLAGGPLEQYF.